One sample yielded the 16 T cell receptor beta chains listed below, sequenced in a study of cytomegalovirus exposure and HLA in healthy donors. 13 Jbeta primers and 60 Vbeta primers were used for the PCR. TCRdb's copy holds only in-frame clones and misses some; the assay was immunoSEQ multiplex PCR. The sample gives roughly 110,000 clones, 73% of which show up once; around 7.8% is in the top ten. The sample consisted of PBMCs. These receptors were obtained from a man aged 30 to 39 in good health and CMV-seronegative.

The genes are TRBV7-3 and TRBJ2-2; D gene uncertain. Germline CDR1 SGHTA, CDR2 FQGTGA. With 7 bases removed from V and 4 bases from J, the gap between germline ends came to 7 bases. CDR3 length: 12 amino acids. The CDR3 reads CASTLGTGELFF. CDR3 in DNA: TGTGCCAGCACCCTCGGCACCGGGGAGCTGTTTTTT.

The V call is TRBV1, the J call TRBJ2-5; TRBD1 reflects the table's D call only, with no check against the DNA. TRBV1 is a pseudogene segment. This CDR3 is built from 15 residues. CDR3 nucleotide sequence: TGCACCAGCAGCCGCTCGGGACAGGTACAAGAGACCCAGTACTTC. It is translated as CTSSRSGQVQETQYF.

V usage is TRBV19 and J usage is TRBJ2-3; weak D call: TRBD2 (7 bases). CDR3 length: 13 residues. Germline values: CDR1 LNHDA, CDR2 SQIVND (reference sequence). The ends were cut back, 5 bases at V and 6 bases at J, with 12 bases in the middle. The CDR3 sequence: CASSGRGGDTQYF. The CDR3 DNA reads as TGTGCCAGTAGTGGCCGCGGGGGCGATACGCAGTATTTT.

The genes are TRBV2 and TRBJ1-5, with 7 bases lining up with TRBD1. This CDR3 comprises 20 residues. Germline V gene sequence: CDR1 SNHLY, CDR2 FYNNEI. The ends lost 1 base at V and 2 bases at J; junction bases unmatched: 17. CDR3 DNA sequence: TGTGCCAGCAGTGAAGGTGAGGGGGCGACGGCTTTAGGCGGCAATCAGCCCCAGCATTTT. It is translated as CASSEGEGATALGGNQPQHF.

The V call is TRBV5-1, the J call TRBJ2-5; the match to TRBD1 covers 8 bases. Germline loops: CDR1 SGHRS, CDR2 YFSETQ. V was clipped by 1 base and J by 2 bases; unmatched bases: 1. This CDR3 is 14 amino acids long. The CDR3 reads CASSLYRGQETQYF. The CDR3 nucleotides read TGCGCCAGCAGCTTGTACAGGGGGCAAGAGACCCAGTACTTC.

In this sample, this clone turned up a few times. This rearrangement joins TRBV15 to TRBJ2-7; D possibly corresponds to TRBD1 (5 bases). The CDR3 covers 16 residues. Per germline, CDR1 LNHNV and CDR2 YYDKDF (reference sequence). V lost 2 bases and J lost 6, with 20 bases in between. The CDR3 is CATSRPTVKGRPEQYF. In DNA form, the CDR3 reads TGTGCCACCAGCAGACCCACCGTGAAGGGGCGCCCCGAGCAGTACTTC.

The chain is built from TRBV18 and TRBJ2-7; 10 positions match TRBD2. This CDR3 spans 18 amino acids. Unmatched junction bases numbered 13, after V lost 5 bases and J lost 0 bases. Germline CDR1 is KGHSH and CDR2 is LQKENI. CDR3 region: CASSFPSSTSGNSYEQYF. For the CDR3, the DNA is TGTGCCAGCTCATTCCCTTCCTCCACTAGCGGGAACTCCTACGAGCAGTACTTC.

This clone was seen at least ten times. The CDR3: CASSQTGTYNEQFF. In nucleotides, the CDR3 is TGTGCCAGCAGCCAGACAGGGACCTACAATGAGCAGTTCTTC. V and J are TRBV7-6 and TRBJ2-1, with 7 bases identical to TRBD1. V trimming: 5 bases; J trimming: 2 bases; junction bases outside the gene matches: 3. Germline CDR1 SGHVS, CDR2 FNYEAQ. The CDR3 has 14 residues.

This clone turned up a few times. V usage is TRBV7-8 and J usage is TRBJ2-3; D might be TRBD2 (6 bases). Germline V gene lookup returns CDR1 SGHVS and CDR2 FQNEAQ. Trimming stripped 3 bases from V and 0 bases from J, with 10 bases between. CDR3 length: 15 residues. This CDR3 is CASSFISGSTDTQYF. As DNA, the CDR3 is TGTGCCAGCAGCTTCATAAGCGGGAGCACAGATACGCAGTATTTT.

The chain has TRBV29-1 and TRBJ2-2; D might be TRBD1 (5 bases). Per germline, CDR1 SQVTM and CDR2 ANQGSEA. This CDR3 has 12 amino acids. V was trimmed by 4 bases and J by 6 bases, leaving 9 bases between them. The CDR3 region is CSVVQGSGELFF. The CDR3 DNA sequence: TGCAGCGTTGTCCAGGGTTCCGGGGAGCTGTTTTTT.

The V and J genes are TRBV28 and TRBJ2-5; 8 bases fit TRBD2. The germline V gene has CDR1 MDHEN and CDR2 SYDVKM. The trim removed 4 bases at V and 2 bases at J, leaving 6 bases unmatched. The CDR3 runs 15 residues. The CDR3 region has the DNA TGTGCCAGCAGTTATGAGCGGGGGCTACAAGAGACCCAGTACTTC. Its protein product is CASSYERGLQETQYF.

This clone was recorded a few times. CDR3 sequence (DNA): TGTGCCAGTAGTGGGGACAGGGAGAGGGAGCAGTACTTC. Residues: CASSGDREREQYF. The J gene is TRBJ2-7, the V gene TRBV19, with 9 bases aligning to TRBD1. Germline CDR1 LNHDA, CDR2 SQIVND (reference sequence). This CDR3 is built from 13 residues. V lost 5 bases, J lost 7 bases, and 6 bases stayed unmatched. Full variable domain (remainder filled in from reference TRBV19 and TRBJ2-7): DGGITQSPKYLFRKEGQNVTLSCEQNLNHDAMYWYRQDPGQGLRLIYYSQIVNDFQKGDIAEGYSVSREKKESFPLTVTSAQKNPTAFYLCASSGDREREQYFGPGTRLTVT.

V usage is TRBV29-1 and J usage is TRBJ2-1; 9 bases are shared with TRBD1. CDR3 length: 15 residues. Germline V gives CDR1 SQVTM, CDR2 ANQGSEA. Trimming took 4 bases from V and 10 from J; bases not matched to a gene: 14. Here the CDR3 reads CSVGLPPGQGLEQFF. DNA for the CDR3: TGCAGCGTTGGGTTGCCCCCGGGACAGGGTTTGGAGCAGTTCTTC.

V and J are TRBV5-1 and TRBJ1-1, with TRBD1 matching over 8 bases. The CDR3 consists of 16 residues. V lost 0 bases, J lost 4 bases, and 8 bases stayed unmatched. Germline V gene sequence: CDR1 SGHRS, CDR2 YFSETQ. This CDR3 is CASSLAGGVGSTEAFF. CDR3 bases: TGCGCCAGCAGCTTGGCAGGGGGCGTTGGGTCCACTGAAGCTTTCTTT.

This clone was counted once. The rearrangement uses TRBV28 and TRBJ1-1; possibly TRBD1 for D (6 bases). In germline, CDR1 is MDHEN, CDR2 SYDVKM. Trimming took 5 bases from V and 5 from J, leaving 15 bases between them. CDR3 length: 14 amino acids. The CDR3 here is CASSTDRRWTEAFF. The CDR3 DNA reads as TGTGCCAGCAGTACCGACAGGCGGTGGACTGAAGCTTTCTTT.

V and J are TRBV21-1 and TRBJ2-7; the tabulated D call, TRBD1, remains unverified against the DNA. TRBV21-1 is a recognized pseudogene. The CDR3 totals 18 residues. The CDR3 reads CASSKGARQTLIPYEQYF. CDR3 coding DNA: TGTGCCAGCAGCAAGGGGGCTAGACAGACACTAATACCATACGAGCAGTACTTC.